These 32 T cell receptor beta chains were sequenced from one sample in a study of T cell responses to AZD1222 COVID-19 vaccine. Profiled with immunoSEQ multiplex PCR; TCRdb holds only in-frame clones, not every one. Of 85,000 to 110,000 clones listed, around 90% are singletons. Specimen: peripheral blood, collected on day 0 of AZD1222 vaccination. Receptors were obtained from an adult in good health.

The V and J genes are TRBV7-9 and TRBJ2-3, with D possibly TRBD1 on 6 matching bases. Between the trimmed V and J ends, which lost 5 bases and 4 bases, there was a span of 16 bases. Germline-derived CDR1 and CDR2 are SEHNR and FQNEAQ (reference sequence). The CDR3 loop spans 15 amino acids. In DNA, the CDR3 is TGTGCCAGCAGCACCACTATACAGGGTTCAGATACGCAGTATTTT. Translating it yields CASSTTIQGSDTQYF.

This clone appeared once. The chain carries TRBV27 and TRBJ2-5; D gene uncertain. Germline V gene sequence: CDR1 MNHEY, CDR2 SMNVEV (reference sequence). Trimming removed 1 base at V and 3 bases at J, with 6 bases between. The CDR3 covers 13 residues. In nucleotides, the CDR3 is TGTGCCAGCAGTTTATTAATAGAAGAGACCCAGTACTTC. Its protein is CASSLLIEETQYF.

This rearrangement joins TRBV29-1 to TRBJ2-3, with 7 bases lining up with TRBD1. With V trimmed by 1 base and J by 1 base, 5 bases remained unmatched. CDR1 is SQVTM, CDR2 ANQGSEA, per germline. The CDR3 length is 15 residues. The CDR3 loop is CSVEGQGSGTDTQYF. CDR3 in DNA: TGCAGCGTTGAAGGACAGGGTTCGGGCACAGATACGCAGTATTTT.

The chain is built from TRBV19 and TRBJ2-2; 8 bases are a match to TRBD1. Germline assignment: CDR1 LNHDA and CDR2 SQIVND (reference sequence). The CDR3 runs to 17 residues. V was clipped by 9 bases and J by 8 bases; unmatched bases: 20. CDR3 region: CASGRFGTGQYSGELFF. The CDR3 DNA sequence: TGTGCCAGCGGAAGGTTTGGGACAGGACAATATTCGGGGGAGCTGTTTTTT.

The chain joins TRBV4-1 to TRBJ1-2; 10 nucleotides agree with TRBD1. CDR1 is MGHRA and CDR2 is YSYEKL in the germline V gene. The CDR3 sequence is 15 residues long. V was pared by 3 bases and J by 7 bases, with 8 bases of the junction left unmatched. The chain's CDR3 is CASSQRPGQGPGYTF. Written as DNA, the CDR3 is TGCGCCAGCAGCCAGAGACCGGGACAGGGGCCTGGCTACACCTTC.

This chain connects TRBV25-1 to TRBJ1-1; no clear D. Trimming removed 4 bases at V and 4 bases at J, with 13 bases between. CDR3 size: 14 residues. Germline V gives CDR1 MGHDK, CDR2 SYGVNS. CDR3 DNA: TGTGCCAGCAGTGCGTTTCGGGTAACCACTGAAGCTTTCTTT. Protein sequence: CASSAFRVTTEAFF.

This chain links TRBV12-3 or TRBV12-4 with TRBJ2-2, with a weak D call TRBD1 (5 bases). CDR3 length: 13 amino acids. The germline V and J ends were trimmed by 5 bases and 6 bases, with 10 bases remaining between them. The CDR3 sequence is CASSTRAPGELFF. In DNA, the CDR3 is TGTGCCAGCAGTACCAGGGCCCCCGGGGAGCTGTTTTTT.

The chain uses TRBV4-1 and TRBJ2-5, with D unresolved. The V and J ends lost 0 bases and 4 bases respectively, with 12 bases between them. Germline CDR1 and CDR2: MGHRA and YSYEKL. There are 15 residues in the CDR3. The CDR3 spells CASSQDLLEVETQYF. CDR3 nucleotides: TGCGCCAGCAGCCAAGATTTGCTAGAAGTAGAGACCCAGTACTTC.

This chain joins TRBV5-5 and TRBJ1-2, with a weak D call TRBD1 (5 bases). Per the germline V gene, CDR1 is SGHKS and CDR2 is YYEKEE (reference sequence). V lost 4 bases, J lost 6 bases, and 16 bases lay in between. This CDR3 region has 14 residues. The CDR3 protein is CASSVVEGSDGYTF. The CDR3 DNA sequence: TGTGCCAGCAGCGTGGTGGAGGGGTCGGATGGCTACACCTTC.

V and J are TRBV6-2 or TRBV6-3 and TRBJ1-1; D not certain. Looked up from germline, CDR1 is MNHEY and CDR2 is SVGEGT. V was shortened by 0 bases and J by 0 bases, with 11 bases between the two germline ends. The CDR3 length is 16 residues. The CDR3: CASSYSRRSMNTEAFF. CDR3 nucleotide sequence: TGTGCCAGCAGTTACTCGAGGCGATCAATGAACACTGAAGCTTTCTTT.

The rearrangement joins TRBV29-1 to TRBJ2-5, with D possibly matching TRBD2 (5 bases). Trimming removed 4 bases from V and 0 bases from J, with 9 bases in between. Germline V gene lookup returns CDR1 SQVTM and CDR2 ANQGSEA. The CDR3 has 13 residues. CDR3 region: CSVGGLYQETQYF. The CDR3 region has the DNA TGCAGCGTTGGAGGGCTGTACCAAGAGACCCAGTACTTC.

This chain uses TRBV5-1 with TRBJ2-3, with D unclear. The V end was cut by 0 bases, the J end by 0 bases, with 17 bases between. The CDR3 has 18 residues. Germline assignment: CDR1 SGHRS and CDR2 YFSETQ. The CDR3 loop is CASSLVSSATSSTDTQYF. CDR3 sequence (DNA): TGCGCCAGCAGCTTGGTTTCGTCGGCAACCTCTAGCACAGATACGCAGTATTTT. The full variable domain, in which reference TRBV5-1 and TRBJ2-3 provide the parts outside the CDR3, is KAGVTQTPRYLIKTRGQQVTLSCSPISGHRSVSWYQQTPGQGLQFLFEYFSETQRNKGNFPGRFSGRQFSNSRSEMNVSTLELGDSALYLCASSLVSSATSSTDTQYFGPGTRLTVL.

The chain carries TRBV7-3 and TRBJ2-1; 10 bases match TRBD1. In germline, CDR1 is SGHTA, CDR2 FQGTGA. The CDR3 is made up of 15 amino acids. J gave up 3 bases and V 5 bases, and 4 bases lay outside the gene matches. CDR3 bases: TGTGCCAGCAGCCGACAGGGGGCTGACTACAATGAGCAGTTCTTC. This sequence encodes CASSRQGADYNEQFF.

The chain couples TRBV2 to TRBJ1-4, with D hard to call. V was pared by 3 bases and J by 1 base, with 6 bases between. Looked up from germline, CDR1 is SNHLY and CDR2 is FYNNEI. The CDR3 covers 14 residues. The CDR3 loop is CASSDPRTNEKLFF. The CDR3, as DNA: TGTGCCAGCAGTGACCCTCGAACTAATGAAAAACTGTTTTTT.

In its sample, this clone was seen many times. The gene calls are TRBV4-3 and TRBJ2-1, with TRBD1 matching 10 bases. The V segment lost 0 bases and the J segment 8 bases; nucleotides outside the gene matches: 4. CDR1 and CDR2 (germline): LGHNA, YSLEER. The CDR3 runs to 15 residues. CDR3 amino acids: CASSQDRQGADEQFF. The CDR3 DNA reads TGCGCCAGCAGCCAAGATCGACAGGGGGCCGATGAGCAGTTCTTC.

This chain joins TRBV4-2 and TRBJ1-2, with unresolved D. The germline V gene has CDR1 LGHNA and CDR2 YNFKEQ. With 1 base removed from V and 6 bases from J, the gap between germline ends came to 3 bases. The CDR3 contains 11 residues. CDR3 bases: TGTGCCAGCAGCCAAGGGAATGGCTACACCTTC. Amino acids: CASSQGNGYTF.

V and J are TRBV7-9 and TRBJ1-3; a possible D gene is TRBD1 (5 bases). Trimming took off 4 bases at V and 0 bases at J, with 7 bases between the two ends. CDR1 is SEHNR and CDR2 is FQNEAQ in the germline V gene (reference sequence). This CDR3 region has 14 residues. The CDR3 sequence: CASSSGISGNTIYF. CDR3 DNA sequence: TGTGCCAGCAGCTCAGGGATCTCTGGAAACACCATATATTTT. Looking up the rest from reference TRBV7-9 and TRBJ1-3 gives the full variable domain: DTGVSQNPRHKITKRGQNVTFRCDPISEHNRLYWYRQTLGQGPEFLTYFQNEAQLEKSRLLSDRFSAERPKGSFSTLEIQRTEQGDSAMYLCASSSGISGNTIYFGEGSWLTVV.

The genes are TRBV4-1 and TRBJ1-2; a weak D match, TRBD1 (5 bases). Germline V gene lookup returns CDR1 MGHRA and CDR2 YSYEKL. V lost 4 bases, J lost 2 bases, and 14 bases lay in between. The CDR3 contains 15 residues. The CDR3 bases are TGCGCCAGCAGCCCAGGGAGCGGACTAAACTATGGCTACACCTTC. Its translation: CASSPGSGLNYGYTF.

The chain is built from TRBV9 and TRBJ1-1; D not resolved. The CDR3 contains 13 residues. V gave up 0 bases and J gave up 2 bases, with 5 bases separating them. CDR1 is SGDLS and CDR2 is YYNGEE in the germline V gene. The CDR3 region has the DNA TGTGCCAGCAGCGTAGTGGATAACACTGAAGCTTTCTTT. It is translated as CASSVVDNTEAFF.

The chain links TRBV19 to TRBJ1-4; D unresolved. The V end lost 6 bases, the J end lost 8 bases, and 10 bases lay between the germline ends. The CDR3 is 12 residues long. CDR1 is LNHDA, CDR2 SQIVND, per germline (reference sequence). DNA of the CDR3: TGTGCCAGTAGCCGCGGTGGGGAAAAACTGTTTTTT. Encoded protein: CASSRGGEKLFF.

This clone was detected only once. The chain combines TRBV28 with TRBJ2-3; TRBD2 might be the D (7 bases). Trimming stripped 6 bases from V and 0 bases from J, with 13 bases between. Germline V gives CDR1 MDHEN, CDR2 SYDVKM. The CDR3 consists of 15 residues. The CDR3 DNA reads TGTGCCAGCAGCTGGGGGGGGGCTAGCACAGATACGCAGTATTTT. As protein: CASSWGGASTDTQYF. Full variable domain (missing parts from reference TRBV28 and TRBJ2-3): DVKVTQSSRYLVKRTGEKVFLECVQDMDHENMFWYRQDPGLGLRLIYFSYDVKMKEKGDIPEGYSVSREKKERFSLILESASTNQTSMYLCASSWGGASTDTQYFGPGTRLTVL.

The chain recombines TRBV9 with TRBJ2-1; TRBD2 aligns across 7 bases. Germline assignment: CDR1 SGDLS and CDR2 YYNGEE. The CDR3 is made up of 12 amino acids. Germline trimming cut 6 bases from V and 7 bases from J; bases unmatched to any gene: 4. The CDR3 DNA follows: TGTGCCAGCAACCCGGGGGGAAATGAGCAGTTCTTC. Translated: CASNPGGNEQFF.

The V gene is TRBV7-3, the J gene TRBJ2-3; D may be TRBD1 (6 bases). CDR3 size: 14 residues. The germline gives CDR1 SGHTA, CDR2 FQGTGA. Trimming took off 5 bases at V and 3 bases at J, with 12 bases between the two ends. In nucleotides, the CDR3 is TGTGCCAGCAGCCCCGGACAGACAACAGATACGCAGTATTTT. Translation gives CASSPGQTTDTQYF.

This sequence joins TRBV19 and TRBJ2-1, with D tentatively TRBD2 (5 bases). V dropped 6 bases and J dropped 4 bases, with 13 bases sitting between them. The CDR3 is 14 residues long. Germline CDR1 and CDR2: LNHDA and SQIVND (reference sequence). The CDR3 coding sequence is TGTGCCAGTAGCACGGGAAGTCGGTACAATGAGCAGTTCTTC. Its translation: CASSTGSRYNEQFF.

The chain uses TRBV4-3 and TRBJ2-7; D gene uncertain. The germline V and J ends were trimmed by 2 bases and 0 bases, with 11 bases remaining between them. The CDR3 consists of 15 residues. From germline, CDR1 is LGHNA and CDR2 YSLEER. The CDR3 spells CASSQSYLNSYEQYF. In DNA, the CDR3 is TGCGCCAGCAGCCAAAGCTATCTTAACTCCTACGAGCAGTACTTC.

This chain links TRBV5-4 with TRBJ1-1; no reliable D call. Germline CDR1 is SGHNT and CDR2 is YYREEE (reference sequence). V lost 2 bases to trimming and J lost 4 bases, with 15 bases between them. The CDR3 covers 15 residues. CDR3 DNA: TGTGCCAGCAGCTTTCAAAGAAGGGAGGGCACTGAAGCTTTCTTT. It encodes CASSFQRREGTEAFF.

J is TRBJ1-2 and V is TRBV28, with no clear D. CDR1 is MDHEN, CDR2 SYDVKM, per germline. The length of the CDR3 is 12 residues. The V gene lost 3 bases and the J gene lost 0 bases, with 2 bases spanning the gap. CDR3 in DNA: TGTGCCAGCAGTTTCCCTAACTATGGCTACACCTTC. Its translation is CASSFPNYGYTF.

This clone was detected once. The V and J genes are TRBV2 and TRBJ2-7; D is undetermined. The CDR3 has 13 residues. With 8 bases removed from V and 2 bases from J, the gap between germline ends came to 13 bases. Looked up from germline, CDR1 is SNHLY and CDR2 is FYNNEI. In nucleotides, the CDR3 is TGTGCCAGCGCGACACCCCCAGCCTACGAGCAGTACTTC. Protein: CASATPPAYEQYF.

The J gene is TRBJ2-5, the V gene TRBV5-1, with D possibly being TRBD2 (7 bases). V gave up 4 bases and J gave up 5 bases, with 18 bases separating them. The germline gives CDR1 SGHRS, CDR2 YFSETQ. The CDR3 is 15 residues long. The CDR3 DNA is TGCGCCAGCAGCCCCCCGGCGGGGGCTGGGGAGACCCAGTACTTC. This translates into CASSPPAGAGETQYF. Filled out from reference TRBV5-1 and TRBJ2-5, the complete variable domain reads KAGVTQTPRYLIKTRGQQVTLSCSPISGHRSVSWYQQTPGQGLQFLFEYFSETQRNKGNFPGRFSGRQFSNSRSEMNVSTLELGDSALYLCASSPPAGAGETQYFGPGTRLLVL.

The chain employs TRBV15 and TRBJ2-2, with D perhaps TRBD1 (5 bases). Germline V gene data show CDR1 as LNHNV and CDR2 as YYDKDF (reference sequence). The CDR3 is 15 amino acids. Trimming took 4 bases from V and 3 from J, leaving 12 bases between them. The CDR3 DNA follows: TGTGCCACCAGCAAGGCAGGGATGGACACCGGGGAGCTGTTTTTT. Its protein product is CATSKAGMDTGELFF. The full variable domain, completed using reference TRBV15 and TRBJ2-2, is DAMVIQNPRYQVTQFGKPVTLSCSQTLNHNVMYWYQQKSSQAPKLLFHYYDKDFNNEADTPDNFQSRRPNTSFCFLDIRSPGLGDTAMYLCATSKAGMDTGELFFGEGSRLTVL.

The V and J genes are TRBV2 and TRBJ1-4; 10 positions match TRBD1. Germline V lookup: CDR1 SNHLY, CDR2 FYNNEI. With 5 bases clipped from V and 8 bases from J, the junction kept 8 bases outside the gene matches. The CDR3 covers 15 residues. Here the CDR3 DNA reads TGTGCCAGCAGTACGACAGGGGGCGCACGGGAAAAACTGTTTTTT. Translation gives CASSTTGGAREKLFF.

V and J are TRBV28 and TRBJ1-1, with D possibly TRBD1 on 6 matching bases. V was cut by 2 bases and J by 4 bases, with 11 bases left in between. The germline V gene has CDR1 MDHEN and CDR2 SYDVKM. This CDR3 spans 14 amino acids. DNA of the CDR3: TGTGCCAGCAGTTTAGGTCAGGGGAGCACTGAAGCTTTCTTT. It codes for CASSLGQGSTEAFF.